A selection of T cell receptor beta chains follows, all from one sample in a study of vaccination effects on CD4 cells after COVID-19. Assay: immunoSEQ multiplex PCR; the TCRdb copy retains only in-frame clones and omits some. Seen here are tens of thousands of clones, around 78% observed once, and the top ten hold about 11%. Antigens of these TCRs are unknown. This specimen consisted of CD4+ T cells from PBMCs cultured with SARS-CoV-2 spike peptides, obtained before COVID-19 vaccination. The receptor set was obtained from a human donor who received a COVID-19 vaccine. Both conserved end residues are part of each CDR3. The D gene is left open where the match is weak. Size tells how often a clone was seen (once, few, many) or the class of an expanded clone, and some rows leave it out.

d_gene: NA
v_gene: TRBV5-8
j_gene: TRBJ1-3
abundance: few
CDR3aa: CASSKLGNTIYF
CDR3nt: TGTGCCAGCAGCAAACTGGGAAACACCATATATTTT

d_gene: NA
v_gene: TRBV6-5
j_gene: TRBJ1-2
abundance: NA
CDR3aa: CASSYQINYGYTF
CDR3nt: TGTGCCAGCAGTTACCAGATTAACTATGGCTACACCTTC

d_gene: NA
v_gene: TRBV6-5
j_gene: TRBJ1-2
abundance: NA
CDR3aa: CASSYDITNYGYTF
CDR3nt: TGTGCCAGCAGTTACGATATCACTAACTATGGCTACACCTTC

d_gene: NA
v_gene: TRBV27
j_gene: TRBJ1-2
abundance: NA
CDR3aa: CASSSRRGYGYTF
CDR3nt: TGTGCCAGCAGTTCGCGCCGGGGCTATGGCTACACCTTC

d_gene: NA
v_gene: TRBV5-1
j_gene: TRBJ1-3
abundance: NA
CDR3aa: CASKLGPGNTIYF
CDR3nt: TGCGCCAGCAAACTCGGGCCTGGAAACACCATATATTTT

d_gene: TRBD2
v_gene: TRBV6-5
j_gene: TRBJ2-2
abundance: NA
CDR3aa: CASQSSGGAPGELFF
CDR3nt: TGTGCCAGCCAGTCTAGCGGGGGGGCTCCCGGGGAGCTGTTTTTT

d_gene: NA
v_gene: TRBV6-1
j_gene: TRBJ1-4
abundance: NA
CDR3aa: CASSERADIFGKLFF
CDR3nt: TGTGCCAGCAGTGAAAGGGCGGACATATTCGGAAAACTGTTTTTT

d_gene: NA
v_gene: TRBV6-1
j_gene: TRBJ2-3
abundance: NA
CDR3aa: CASSERGQGTDTQYF
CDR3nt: TGTGCCAGCAGTGAACGGGGCCAGGGCACAGATACGCAGTATTTT

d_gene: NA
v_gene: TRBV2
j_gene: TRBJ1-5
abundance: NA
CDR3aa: CASRASLNQPQHF
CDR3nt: TGTGCCAGCAGGGCGTCTCTTAATCAGCCCCAGCATTTT

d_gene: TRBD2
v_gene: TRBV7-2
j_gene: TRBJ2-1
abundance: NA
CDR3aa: CASSLYGLAGARDEQFF
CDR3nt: TGTGCCAGCAGCTTATATGGACTAGCGGGGGCACGGGATGAGCAGTTCTTC

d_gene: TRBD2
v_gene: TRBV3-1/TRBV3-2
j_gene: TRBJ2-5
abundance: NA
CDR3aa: CASSHPLGLAGGHETQYF
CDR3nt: TGTGCCAGCAGCCATCCCCTCGGACTAGCGGGGGGGCACGAGACCCAGTACTTC

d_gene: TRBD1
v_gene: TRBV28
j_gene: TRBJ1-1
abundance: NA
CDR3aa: CASTVTGTGRAFF
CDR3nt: TGTGCCAGCACAGTAACCGGGACAGGGCGTGCTTTCTTT

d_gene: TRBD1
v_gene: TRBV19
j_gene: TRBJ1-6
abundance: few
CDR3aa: CASNRGLFSPLHF
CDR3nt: TGTGCCAGTAATAGGGGGCTCTTTTCACCCCTCCACTTT

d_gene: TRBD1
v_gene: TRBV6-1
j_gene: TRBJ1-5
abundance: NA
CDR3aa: CASSGQGNNQPQHF
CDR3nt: TGTGCCAGCAGCGGACAGGGGAACAATCAGCCCCAGCATTTT

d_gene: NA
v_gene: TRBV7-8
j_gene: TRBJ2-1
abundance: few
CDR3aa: CASSFSGTPFF
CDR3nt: TGTGCCAGCAGCTTTAGCGGTACCCCGTTCTTC

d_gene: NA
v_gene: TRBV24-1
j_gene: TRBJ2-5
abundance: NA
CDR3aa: CATSDLSETQYF
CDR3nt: TGTGCCACCAGTGATTTGTCCGAGACCCAGTACTTC

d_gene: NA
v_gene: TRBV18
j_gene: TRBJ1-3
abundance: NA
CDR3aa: CASSPGQMNSGNTIYF
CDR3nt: TGTGCCAGCTCACCAGGTCAGATGAACTCTGGAAACACCATATATTTT

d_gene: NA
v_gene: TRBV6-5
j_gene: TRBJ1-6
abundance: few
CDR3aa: CASSRKVEDSPLHF
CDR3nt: TGTGCCAGCAGCCGAAAGGTTGAGGACTCACCCCTCCACTTT

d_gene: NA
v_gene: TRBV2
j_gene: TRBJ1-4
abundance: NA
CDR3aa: CASSVSPEKASDEKLFF
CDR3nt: TGTGCCAGCAGTGTCTCTCCGGAAAAGGCCTCAGATGAAAAACTGTTTTTT